Listed below are T cell receptor beta chains from one sample, sequenced in a study of T-cell reconstitution after alpha-beta-depleted transplantation in children. TCRdb redid the calling of the PCR reads with MiXCR, one entry per CDR3 protein. The sample holds 200,000 to 250,000 distinct CDR3 sequences, approximately 10% seen once. This specimen consisted of PBMCs, obtained before TCRalphabeta/CD19-depleted stem cell transplant. These receptors came from a child less than two years old with acute myeloid leukemia, due to receive a stem cell transplant. CDR3s include the opening cysteine and the closing phenylalanine or tryptophan. A D gene is named only where the DNA matches it firmly. The size entry is marked missing in some rows and otherwise reads once, few, many or a size class.

j_call	v_call	clone_size	d_call	cdr3_nt	cdr3_aa
TRBJ1-6	TRBV11-2	many	TRBD1	TGTGCCAGCAGCATGGACAGGGGAAATAGGGCCCTCCACTTT	CASSMDRGNRALHF
TRBJ2-3	TRBV7-6	many	TRBD2	TGTGCCAGCAGCGGGACTAGCGTCGGCACAGATACGCAGTATTTT	CASSGTSVGTDTQYF
TRBJ2-3	TRBV23-1	many	TRBD2	TGCGCCAGCAGTCGGGGGACTACACCTAGCACAGATACGCAGTATTTT	CASSRGTTPSTDTQYF
TRBJ1-2	TRBV9	many	TRBD1	TGTGCCAGCAGCGTACTGGCAACAGGGGTCGGCTATGGCTACACCTTC	CASSVLATGVGYGYTF
TRBJ2-3	TRBV20-1	many	NA	TGCAGTGCTAGATCGCGCGGGGGCTCCATGGATACGCAGTATTTT	CSARSRGGSMDTQYF
TRBJ1-5	TRBV19	few	TRBD1	TGTGCCAGTAGTATAGATCGGGACAGGGATCAGCCCCAGCATTTT	CASSIDRDRDQPQHF
TRBJ2-1	TRBV5-1	many	NA	TGCGCCAGCAGCTTGGAAGGTATGAGCTCCTACAATGAGCAGTTCTTC	CASSLEGMSSYNEQFF
TRBJ1-2	TRBV5-1	many	TRBD1	TGCGCCAGCAGCTTGGATACCAGGGGGATAAATGGCTACACCTTC	CASSLDTRGINGYTF
TRBJ1-2	TRBV29-1	many	NA	TGCTCCGACCGGGACAATACTAACTATGGCTACACCTTC	CSDRDNTNYGYTF
TRBJ2-1	TRBV7-9	many	TRBD2	TGTGCCAGCAGCCCTACTAGCGGGAGGGTGGCTGAGCAGTTCTTC	CASSPTSGRVAEQFF
TRBJ1-6	TRBV18	NA	TRBD1	TGTGCCAGCTCTCGCCAAACCGGGACAGAAGACTCACCCCTCCACTTT	CASSRQTGTEDSPLHF
TRBJ1-3	TRBV5-1	many	NA	TGCGCCAGCAGCTTGGAATCAGGATTCTCTGGAAACACCATATATTTT	CASSLESGFSGNTIYF
TRBJ2-5	TRBV12-3/TRBV12-4	many	NA	TGTGCCAGCAAAGGACCTAGCGTACTCCAAGAGACCCAGTACTTC	CASKGPSVLQETQYF
TRBJ1-1	TRBV28	many	NA	TGTGCCAGCAGTGTAGACCTACAGGTCATGAACACTGAAGCTTTCTTT	CASSVDLQVMNTEAFF
TRBJ1-6	TRBV6-5	many	TRBD1	TGTGCCAGCAGTCTCCTTACCGGGACAGGGGGCTCACCCCTCCACTTT	CASSLLTGTGGSPLHF
TRBJ1-1	TRBV20-1	many	NA	TGCAGTGCTCGATGGACCATGAACACTGAAGCTTTCTTT	CSARWTMNTEAFF
TRBJ2-1	TRBV6-1	many	NA	TGTGCCAGCAGTGTAGCGGAGTACAATGAGCAGTTCTTC	CASSVAEYNEQFF
TRBJ2-5	TRBV15	many	TRBD1	TGTGCCACCAGCGATTCTCAGGGGGCCCTGTACCAAGAGACCCAGTACTTC	CATSDSQGALYQETQYF
TRBJ2-5	TRBV7-9	NA	NA	TGTGCCAGCAGCCGTATCATAGGGGAAGAGACCCAGTACTTC	CASSRIIGEETQYF
TRBJ1-2	TRBV10-3	many	TRBD1	TGTGCCATCAGTGAGTCGGAGGGCAGGGGGCGCGGTGGCTACACCTTC	CAISESEGRGRGGYTF
TRBJ2-4	TRBV5-1	many	TRBD1	TGCGCCAGCAGCTCGACAGGGGTAAACATTCAGTACTTC	CASSSTGVNIQYF
TRBJ1-6	TRBV5-1	many	NA	TGCGCCAGCAGCTTGGCCATTATGGGAGGCCTGTCACCCCTCCACTTT	CASSLAIMGGLSPLHF
TRBJ2-7	TRBV13	many	TRBD2	TGTGCCAGCAGCTTACGAGTTAGCGGGGCCACTGGGGACTACGAGCAGTACTTC	CASSLRVSGATGDYEQYF
TRBJ2-1	TRBV20-1	many	TRBD1	TGCAGTGCTCCCAAAACAGGGGGCAATGAGCAGTTCTTC	CSAPKTGGNEQFF
TRBJ1-3	TRBV29-1	medium-sized	NA	TGCAGCGTTGAAGATCTTCCGGAGCTCTCTGGAAACACCATATATTTT	CSVEDLPELSGNTIYF
TRBJ2-3	TRBV9	many	NA	TGTGCCAGCAGCGGAGCAGCGGCCCCAACTAGCACAGATACGCAGTATTTT	CASSGAAAPTSTDTQYF
TRBJ1-2	TRBV20-1	many	TRBD1	TGCAGGCTGGGACAGGAGGGTGGCTACACCTTC	CRLGQEGGYTF
TRBJ2-7	TRBV10-3	many	NA	TGTGCCATCAGTGATGGGTCTAACTTCTACGAGCAGTACTTC	CAISDGSNFYEQYF
TRBJ2-3	TRBV11-3	many	NA	TGTGCCAGCAGCTTGAGGAGCGGCCAACTTGTATCTAGCACAGATACGCAGTATTTT	CASSLRSGQLVSSTDTQYF
TRBJ1-6	TRBV10-3	many	TRBD1	TGTGCCATCAGTGAGGGACAGGCTTCTTATAATTTACCCCTCCACTTT	CAISEGQASYNLPLHF
TRBJ1-2	TRBV5-1	many	NA	TGCGCCAGCAGCTTGTCGACACGAGGACGGAGCTATGGCTACACCTTC	CASSLSTRGRSYGYTF
TRBJ2-3	TRBV6-1	few	TRBD2	TGTGCCAGCAGGGAGAGGACTAGCGGGAGGGGAGATACGCAGTATTTT	CASRERTSGRGDTQYF
TRBJ1-1	TRBV12-3/TRBV12-4	many	NA	TGTGCCAGCAGTTTGCGCAGGCAATTGACTGAAGCTTTCTTT	CASSLRRQLTEAFF
TRBJ1-3	TRBV20-1	many	NA	TGCGCCCAACTGAGCTCTGGAAACACCACATATTTT	CAQLSSGNTTYF
TRBJ2-4	TRBV15	NA	NA	TGTGCCACCAGCAGGGACAGCGGCATTCAGTACTTC	CATSRDSGIQYF
TRBJ2-7	TRBV11-2	many	NA	TGTGCCAGCACCGCAGCTAGCGACGAGCAGTACTTC	CASTAASDEQYF
TRBJ2-7	TRBV5-1	many	TRBD2	TGCGCCAGCAGCCCGCTACCGGGACTAGCACGACAACACTACGAGCAGTACTTC	CASSPLPGLARQHYEQYF
TRBJ2-3	TRBV5-6	many	TRBD1	TGTGCCAGCAGCTTCCGGACAGGGGGCACAGATACGCAGTATTTT	CASSFRTGGTDTQYF
TRBJ2-1	TRBV6-2/TRBV6-3	many	TRBD2	TGTGCCAGCACCGTTAGCGGGAGGGCCGGAAATGAGCAGTTCTTC	CASTVSGRAGNEQFF
TRBJ1-4	TRBV5-6	NA	TRBD1	TGTGCCAGCAGCCCCAGGGACAGTTCAACTAATGAAAAACTGTTTTTT	CASSPRDSSTNEKLFF